The source of this T cell receptor beta chain is a study of cytomegalovirus exposure and HLA in healthy donors. The germline gives CDR1 MNHEY, CDR2 SVGAGI. V lost 6 bases and J 2 bases, leaving 13 bases between the germline ends. This CDR3 has 15 residues. Findings and caveats of the study: Donors belonging to an Asian-associated ancestry cluster reportedly showed fewer N-insertions in productive TCRs than the roughly 680-donor mean, according to what a later analysis found. A previous analysis found most TCR beta V segments productive roughly 87% or roughly 30% of the time. The study put 150 to 200 TCR beta chains on its list as cytomegalovirus-associated.

As regards this clone: The antigen is not known.

60 Vbeta and 13 Jbeta primers were used in PCR. Original data processing: Tens of millions of unique TCR beta chains, around 11 million of them shared, were counted by a later analysis. Sequencing was performed with immunoSEQ multiplex PCR; in TCRdb, only in-frame clones are kept and a portion is missing. Clone size and the V and J calls come from that table; the DNA yielded D and trimming. The sample shows around 200,000 clones, about 59% of them seen only once. This receptor was taken from a man aged 35-49 years in good health and CMV-seronegative. This chain uses TRBV6-5 with TRBJ2-2; the D gene is possibly TRBD2 (5 bases). The sequencing input was PBMCs. The CDR3 DNA reads as TGTGCCAGCAGATATGGGAGAGGAAACACCGGGGAGCTGTTTTTT. It translates to CASRYGRGNTGELFF.